The 27 T cell receptor beta chains listed next were all sequenced from one sample in a study of T cells in women clearing cervical HPV infection listed by TCRdb under 2018. The method was the immunoSEQ multiplex PCR assay. This is the immuneACCESS table as TCRdb keeps it, with only in-frame sequences that have V and J called. A part of the clones is gone; compared with another copy, unresolved V genes explain less than half, and the rest is unexplained. Per the sample table, the count is roughly 48,000 clones. Around 1.5% of the sample comes from the top ten. Source material: blood buffy coat. These receptors were collected from a woman aged 18 to 75 with a cervical HPV16 infection that either progressed to CIN3+ or cleared (not recorded which).

In the case of this clone: The read terminates 3 residues ahead of where the CDR3 ends, so the germline J gene completes it. This sequence joins TRBV20-1 and TRBJ1-1; 7 bases align to TRBD1. With V trimmed by 1 base and J by 1 base, 6 bases remained unmatched. Germline CDR1 DFQATT, CDR2 SNEGSKA (reference sequence). The CDR3 totals 15 residues. Here the CDR3 reads CSARATGRKNTEAFF. The covered CDR3 bases are TGCAGTGCTAGAGCGACAGGGAGGAAGAACACTGAA.

As to this clone: The read terminates 3 residues ahead of where the CDR3 ends, so the germline J gene completes it. The rearrangement joins TRBV19 to TRBJ1-5; D remains unclear. Germline CDR1 reads LNHDA; CDR2 reads SQIVND (reference sequence). The CDR3 contains 14 residues. V lost 5 bases, J lost 6 bases, and 14 bases lay in between. CDR3 DNA, as far as it was read: TGTGCCAGTAGTGCCAGTGCACGCACTCAGCCC. Its translation is CASSASARTQP. The complete CDR3 protein is CASSASARTQPQHF.

The CDR3 loop is CASSSAALGLVYGDEQFF. The CDR3 bases that were read are TGTGCCAGTAGCTCGGCGGCCCTCGGACTAGTGTACGGCGATGAG. The genes are TRBV19 and TRBJ2-1, with 7 bases identical to TRBD2. Read sequence stops 3 residues before the CDR3 end, and the germline J gene provides the missing end. The germline CDR1 and CDR2 sequences are LNHDA and SQIVND (reference sequence). The CDR3 spans 18 residues. J lost 8 bases, V lost 6 bases, and 22 bases had no gene match.

Comments on this clone: The CDR3 goes on 3 residues after the read ends, and that part is filled in from the germline J gene. The chain combines TRBV7-2 with TRBJ1-4, with TRBD1 matching over 10 bases. Trimming took 3 bases from V and 8 from J; bases not matched to a gene: 6. The CDR3 consists of 15 residues. Germline values: CDR1 SGHTA, CDR2 FQGNSA. This chain's CDR3 is CASSLGGTGDEKLFF. The CDR3 bases that were read are TGTGCCAGCAGCTTGGGCGGGACAGGGGACGAAAAA.

Worth noting for this clone: The read falls 3 residues short of the CDR3 end, and the missing part is taken from the germline J gene. The chain joins TRBV10-3 to TRBJ2-2; D gene unclear. Per germline, CDR1 ENHRY and CDR2 SYGVKD. The CDR3 has 16 amino acids. The germline V and J ends were trimmed by 4 bases and 1 base, with 13 bases remaining between them. CDR3 loop: CAISGRSGGNTGELFF. CDR3 DNA (partial): TGTGCCATCAGTGGACGGAGTGGCGGGAACACCGGGGAG.

As to this clone: The CDR3 is cut off 3 residues early in the read; its end comes from the germline J gene. V is TRBV10-1 and J is TRBJ2-1; D is perhaps TRBD2 (5 bases). The V gene lost 2 bases and the J gene lost 2 bases, with 16 bases spanning the gap. In germline, CDR1 is WNHNN, CDR2 SYGVQD (reference sequence). This CDR3 contains 17 residues. The CDR3 DNA, read in part, is TGCGCCAGCAGTGAGGTTTCGGCGGGCCTCCCCTACAATGAG. Translation: CASSEVSAGLPYNE. In full, the CDR3 is CASSEVSAGLPYNEQFF.

Incomplete CDR3 DNA: TGTGCCAGCAGACCGGGACAGGGAAACTATGGC. Translation gives CASRPGQGNYG. The whole CDR3 reads CASRPGQGNYGYTF. V and J are TRBV5-4 and TRBJ1-2, with TRBD1 matching over 9 bases. The sequenced fragment ends 3 residues before the CDR3 boundary, so the rest is inferred from the germline J gene. The CDR3 spans 14 residues. V gave up 5 bases and J gave up 2 bases; unmatched junction bases: 4. Germline V gene lookup returns CDR1 SGHNT and CDR2 YYREEE (reference sequence).

On this clone itself: Read coverage stops 3 residues before the CDR3 terminus; the germline J gene supplies the remainder. The genes are TRBV5-3 and TRBJ1-6; no definite D call. TRBV5-3 is reported as an ORF; its role is uncertain. V lost 2 bases to trimming and J lost 10 bases, with 4 bases between them. This CDR3 has 11 residues. The CDR3: CARSLASPLHF. The sequenced part of the CDR3 DNA is TGTGCCAGAAGCTTAGCCTCACCC.

Note on this clone: With the read ending 3 residues before the CDR3 end, the germline J gene is used to fill in that end. The V and J genes are TRBV12-3 or TRBV12-4 and TRBJ1-5; no definite D call. This CDR3 contains 12 residues. V dropped 6 bases and J dropped 5 bases, with 8 bases sitting between them. Partial CDR3 DNA: TGTGCCAGCAGACAACGGGATCAGCCC. The encoded protein is CASRQRDQP. The whole CDR3 protein reads CASRQRDQPQHF.

Measured by frequency, this clone is medium-sized. From the germline J gene comes the end of the CDR3, since the read stops 3 residues before it. The chain couples TRBV19 to TRBJ2-7, with D perhaps matching TRBD1 (6 bases). Germline V gives CDR1 LNHDA, CDR2 SQIVND (reference sequence). CDR3 length equals 14 residues. V was clipped by 4 bases and J by 4 bases, with 14 bases between them. The CDR3 sequence is CASSSATGTYEQYF. CDR3 bases read: TGTGCCAGTAGTAGCGCAACAGGGACGTACGAG.

Of note for this clone: The read terminates 3 residues ahead of where the CDR3 ends, so the germline J gene completes it. The rearrangement links TRBV5-1 to TRBJ2-6; 7 nucleotides align to TRBD1. Germline CDR1 is SGHRS and CDR2 is YFSETQ. The ends lost 4 bases at V and 2 bases at J; junction bases unmatched: 9. The CDR3 is 17 residues long. The covered CDR3 bases are TGCGCCAGCAGCCCGGGACAGTTTTCGACTGGGGCCAACGTC. As protein: CASSPGQFSTGANV. The whole CDR3 reads CASSPGQFSTGANVLTF. Based on the CDR3 plus reference TRBV5-1 and TRBJ2-6, the full variable domain is KAGVTQTPRYLIKTRGQQVTLSCSPISGHRSVSWYQQTPGQGLQFLFEYFSETQRNKGNFPGRFSGRQFSNSRSEMNVSTLELGDSALYLCASSPGQFSTGANVLTFGAGSRLTVL.

Worth noting for this clone: An end of the junction differs from the germline gene, which may be a read error. The CDR3 protein is CASSQDRGRGYDTQYF. CDR3 DNA (partial): TGCGCCAGCAGCCAAGATCGGGGACGGGGGTACGATACG. The V call is TRBV4-2, the J call TRBJ2-3, with D possibly matching TRBD2 (6 bases). The read ends 3 residues early relative to the CDR3; the germline J gene fills the gap. CDR1 LGHNA and CDR2 YNFKEQ come from the germline V gene. The CDR3 contains 16 residues.

A note on this clone: The read falls 3 residues short of the CDR3 end, and the missing part is taken from the germline J gene. This chain joins TRBV19 and TRBJ1-5; 9 bases are a match to TRBD1. CDR3 length: 15 residues. The V gene's germline CDR1 is LNHDA and CDR2 SQIVND (reference sequence). The junction had 10 bases not matched to a gene; V was cut back by 7 bases and J by 6 bases. The part of the CDR3 DNA that was read is TGTGCCAGTAAGTCCGACAGGGGGGTAAGTCAGCCC. Its translation is CASKSDRGVSQP. The whole CDR3 protein is CASKSDRGVSQPQHF.

On this clone: The CDR3 extends 3 residues past the end of the read, so its final part is completed from the germline J gene. The chain carries TRBV30 and TRBJ2-3; D is perhaps TRBD2 (6 bases). V shed 5 bases and J shed 4 bases, with 10 bases lying between them. The CDR3 extends over 12 amino acids. Germline CDR1 reads GTSNPN; CDR2 reads SVGIG (reference sequence). The CDR3 is CAWGGTPDTQYF. The sequenced CDR3 bases are TGTGCCTGGGGGGGGACTCCAGATACG. The full variable domain, in which reference TRBV30 and TRBJ2-3 provide the parts outside the CDR3, is SQTIHQWPATLVQPVGSPLSLECTVEGTSNPNLYWYRQAAGRGLQLLFYSVGIGQISSEVPQNLSASRPQDRQFILSSKKLLLSDSGFYLCAWGGTPDTQYFGPGTRLTVL.

Points on this clone: The sequence runs out 3 residues before the end of the CDR3; the remainder is reconstructed from the germline J gene. The chain couples TRBV6-1 to TRBJ2-3, with TRBD2 matching 8 bases. This CDR3 comprises 15 residues. The V gene's germline CDR1 is MNHNS and CDR2 SASEGT. J gave up 5 bases and V 4 bases, and 8 bases lay outside the gene matches. CDR3: CASSGREGVIDTQYF. CDR3 DNA, as far as it was read: TGTGCCAGCAGTGGCCGGGAGGGGGTCATAGATACG.

In the case of this clone: The read terminates 3 residues before the CDR3 end, so the remaining end is supplied by the germline J gene. The sample has other DNA sequences that encode this CDR3 too. This sequence joins TRBV5-4 and TRBJ2-1; D might be TRBD2 (6 bases). Germline CDR1 and CDR2: SGHNT and YYREEE (reference sequence). There are 15 residues in the CDR3. Between the trimmed V and J ends, which lost 0 bases and 8 bases, there was a span of 15 bases. CDR3 residues: CASSLAGTPYDEQFF. The sequenced part of the CDR3 DNA is TGTGCCAGCAGCTTGGCCGGGACTCCGTATGATGAG.

Regarding this clone: Read coverage stops 3 residues before the CDR3 terminus; the germline J gene supplies the remainder. The chain recombines TRBV29-1 with TRBJ1-1, with D perhaps matching TRBD1 (6 bases). The germline V gene has CDR1 SQVTM and CDR2 ANQGSEA. The CDR3 totals 14 residues. V lost 7 bases and J 5 bases, leaving 20 bases between the germline ends. The CDR3 is CSGGGRGVNTEAFF. The sequenced CDR3 bases are TGCAGCGGGGGGGGCAGGGGTGTTAATACTGAA. The variable domain in full, completed from reference TRBV29-1 and TRBJ1-1, reads SAVISQKPSRDICQRGTSLTIQCQVDSQVTMMFWYRQQPGQSLTLIATANQGSEATYESGFVIDKFPISRPNLTFSTLTVSNMSPEDSSIYLCSGGGRGVNTEAFFGQGTRLTVV.

Of note for this clone: From the germline J gene comes the end of the CDR3, since the read stops 3 residues before it. The V and J genes are TRBV27 and TRBJ2-1; D is unclear. The CDR3 loop spans 13 amino acids. In germline, CDR1 is MNHEY, CDR2 SMNVEV (reference sequence). Trimming cost V 2 bases and J 5 bases, with 7 bases left between them. CDR3 bases read: TGTGCCAGCAGTTTAGCAGGTGACAATGAG. This encodes CASSLAGDNE. The CDR3 as a whole reads CASSLAGDNEQFF.

With regard to this clone: Read coverage stops 3 residues before the CDR3 terminus; the germline J gene supplies the remainder. This chain uses TRBV28 with TRBJ1-2; weak D call: TRBD1 (5 bases). CDR1 and CDR2 (germline): MDHEN, SYDVKM. The CDR3 totals 15 residues. The CDR3 loop reads CASSLVNGGGNGYTF. The covered CDR3 bases are TGTGCCAGCAGTTTAGTAAATGGCGGGGGTAACGGC.

Worth noting for this clone: The observed sequence ends 3 residues before the CDR3 terminus, with the missing tail filled in from the germline J gene. V usage is TRBV28 and J usage is TRBJ2-2; D may be TRBD2 (5 bases). This CDR3 spans 14 amino acids. Trimming shortened V by 3 bases and J by 9 bases, and 14 bases separated the two germline ends. CDR1 is MDHEN, CDR2 SYDVKM, per germline. This CDR3 is CASSLTTRFRELFF. CDR3 DNA, as far as it was read: TGTGCCAGCAGTTTGACTACTAGATTTCGGGAG. Full variable domain (outside the CDR3, taken from reference TRBV28 and TRBJ2-2): DVKVTQSSRYLVKRTGEKVFLECVQDMDHENMFWYRQDPGLGLRLIYFSYDVKMKEKGDIPEGYSVSREKKERFSLILESASTNQTSMYLCASSLTTRFRELFFGEGSRLTVL.

Comments on this clone: The read terminates 3 residues before the CDR3 end, so the remaining end is supplied by the germline J gene. This chain links TRBV7-8 with TRBJ2-5; 8 bases are a match to TRBD2. The CDR3 runs to 14 residues. The V and J ends lost 1 base and 5 bases, in that order; junction bases with no gene match: 3. From germline, CDR1 is SGHVS and CDR2 FQNEAQ. Incomplete CDR3 DNA: TGTGCCAGCAGCTTAGGGACTAGCAGGGAGACC. Translating gives CASSLGTSRET. The entire CDR3 protein reads CASSLGTSRETQYF.

Regarding this clone: The CDR3 is cut off 3 residues early in the read; its end comes from the germline J gene. This sequence joins TRBV18 and TRBJ1-1; D unresolved. V lost 3 bases and J lost 7, with 12 bases in between. CDR1 is KGHSH and CDR2 is LQKENI in the germline V gene. This CDR3 has 13 amino acids. The CDR3 bases that were read are TGTGCCAGCTCACCCGTAGCAGAGCTTGAA. This gives the protein CASSPVAELE. The entire CDR3 reads CASSPVAELEAFF. Full variable domain (outside the CDR3, taken from reference TRBV18 and TRBJ1-1): NAGVMQNPRHLVRRRGQEARLRCSPMKGHSHVYWYRQLPEEGLKFMVYLQKENIIDESGMPKERFSAEFPKEGPSILRIQQVVRGDSAAYFCASSPVAELEAFFGQGTRLTVV.

Of note for this clone: The read ends 3 residues early relative to the CDR3; the germline J gene fills the gap. The V call is TRBV20-1, the J call TRBJ2-2, with no clear D. V dropped 7 bases and J dropped 6 bases, with 12 bases sitting between them. From germline, CDR1 is DFQATT and CDR2 SNEGSKA (reference sequence). The CDR3 consists of 12 residues. The CDR3 DNA, read in part, is TGCAGTGTAAAGAAGGCCCCCGGGGAG. Translating gives CSVKKAPGE. The entire CDR3 is CSVKKAPGELFF.

Here the CDR3 reads CASQRETEAFF. CDR3 bases read: TGTGCCAGCCAGCGAGAGACTGAA. J is TRBJ1-1 and V is TRBV18; D uncertain. The CDR3 goes on 3 residues after the read ends, and that part is filled in from the germline J gene. Trimming took off 8 bases at V and 5 bases at J, with 9 bases between the two ends. Germline values: CDR1 KGHSH, CDR2 LQKENI. The CDR3 runs to 11 residues.

With regard to this clone: The read terminates 3 residues ahead of where the CDR3 ends, so the germline J gene completes it. The chain links TRBV28 to TRBJ2-5; perhaps TRBD1 as D (5 bases). Trimming left V 2 bases short and J 5 bases short, with 15 bases between. The CDR3 totals 15 residues. Germline CDR1 MDHEN, CDR2 SYDVKM. CDR3 bases read: TGTGCCAGCAGTTTAGGCTCCCAGGGCTCGGAGACC. Protein sequence: CASSLGSQGSET. The complete CDR3 reads CASSLGSQGSETQYF.

As regards this clone: The CDR3 extends 3 residues past the end of the read, so its final part is completed from the germline J gene. The genes are TRBV7-8 and TRBJ2-2; tentatively, D is TRBD1 (6 bases). Germline CDR1 is SGHVS and CDR2 is FQNEAQ. Trimming pared 5 bases from V and 0 bases from J, leaving 10 bases between. This CDR3 comprises 15 residues. CDR3 DNA (partial): TGTGCCAGCAGCCCTCGGACAGCGAACACCGGGGAG. Protein: CASSPRTANTGE. The entire CDR3 reads CASSPRTANTGELFF. Full variable domain (rest looked up from reference TRBV7-8 and TRBJ2-2): GAGVSQSPRYKVAKRGQDVALRCDPISGHVSLFWYQQALGQGPEFLTYFQNEAQLDKSGLPSDRFFAERPEGSVSTLKIQRTQQEDSAVYLCASSPRTANTGELFFGEGSRLTVL.

Comment on this clone: The read ends 3 residues before the CDR3 terminus; that terminus is restored from the germline J gene. The chain combines TRBV24-1 with TRBJ2-3; TRBD2 agrees at 8 bases. Germline V lookup: CDR1 KGHDR, CDR2 SFDVKD. Unmatched junction bases numbered 3, after V lost 7 bases and J lost 1 base. The CDR3 sequence is 14 residues long. CDR3 bases read: TGTGCCACCAGCCGAGCGGGGGGCACAGATACG. It yields the protein CATSRAGGTDT. The complete CDR3 protein is CATSRAGGTDTQYF.